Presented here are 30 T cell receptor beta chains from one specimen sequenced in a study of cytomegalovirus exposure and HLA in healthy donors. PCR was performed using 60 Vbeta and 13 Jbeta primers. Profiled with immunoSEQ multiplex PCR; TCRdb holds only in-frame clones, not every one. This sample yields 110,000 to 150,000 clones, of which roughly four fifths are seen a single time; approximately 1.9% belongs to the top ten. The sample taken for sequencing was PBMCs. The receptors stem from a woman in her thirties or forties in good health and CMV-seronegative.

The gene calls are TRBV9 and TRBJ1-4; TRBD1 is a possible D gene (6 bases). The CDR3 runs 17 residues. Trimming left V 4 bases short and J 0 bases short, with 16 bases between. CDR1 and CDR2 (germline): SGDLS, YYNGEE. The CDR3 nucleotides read TGTGCCAGCAGCTCAAGAGGGGGACAAGCAACTAATGAAAAACTGTTTTTT. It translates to CASSSRGGQATNEKLFF.

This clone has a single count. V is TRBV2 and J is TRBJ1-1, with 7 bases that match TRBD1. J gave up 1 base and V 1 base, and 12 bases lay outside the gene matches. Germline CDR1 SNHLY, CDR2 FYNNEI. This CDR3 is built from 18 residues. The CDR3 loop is CASSEVPLTGQWNTEAFF. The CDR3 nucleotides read TGTGCCAGCAGTGAAGTTCCCCTGACAGGGCAGTGGAACACTGAAGCTTTCTTT.

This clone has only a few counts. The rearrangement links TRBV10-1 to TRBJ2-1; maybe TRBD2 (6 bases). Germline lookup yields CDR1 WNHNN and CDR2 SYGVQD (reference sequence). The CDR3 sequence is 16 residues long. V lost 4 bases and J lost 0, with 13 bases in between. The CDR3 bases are TGCGCCAGCAGTGGGAAGCGGGCGCTCTCCTACAATGAGCAGTTCTTC. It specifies CASSGKRALSYNEQFF.

The CDR3 DNA follows: TGTGCCAGCAGTTTTGGCGGGGATGAGCAGTTCTTC. Translation: CASSFGGDEQFF. The V gene is TRBV27, the J gene TRBJ2-1, with D tentatively TRBD2 (6 bases). The CDR3 totals 12 residues. Trimming left V 3 bases short and J 8 bases short, with 8 bases between. From germline, CDR1 is MNHEY and CDR2 SMNVEV (reference sequence).

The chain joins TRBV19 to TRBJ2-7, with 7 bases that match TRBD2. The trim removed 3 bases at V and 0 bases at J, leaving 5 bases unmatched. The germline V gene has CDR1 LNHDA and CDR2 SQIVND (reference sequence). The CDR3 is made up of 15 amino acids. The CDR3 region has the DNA TGTGCCAGTAGTATGGGCGGGAGATACTCCTACGAGCAGTACTTC. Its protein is CASSMGGRYSYEQYF.

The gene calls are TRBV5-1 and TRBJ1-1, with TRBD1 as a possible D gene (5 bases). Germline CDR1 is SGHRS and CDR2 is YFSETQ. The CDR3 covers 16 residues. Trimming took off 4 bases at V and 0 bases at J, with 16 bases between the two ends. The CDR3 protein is CASSPDLGQVNTEAFF. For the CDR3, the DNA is TGCGCCAGCAGCCCCGACCTGGGGCAGGTGAACACTGAAGCTTTCTTT.

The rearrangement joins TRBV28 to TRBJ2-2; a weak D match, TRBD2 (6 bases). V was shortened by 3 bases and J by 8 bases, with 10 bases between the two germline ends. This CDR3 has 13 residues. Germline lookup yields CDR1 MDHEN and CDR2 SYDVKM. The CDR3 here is CASSFGGRGELFF. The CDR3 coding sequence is TGTGCCAGCAGTTTCGGGGGACGTGGGGAGCTGTTTTTT.

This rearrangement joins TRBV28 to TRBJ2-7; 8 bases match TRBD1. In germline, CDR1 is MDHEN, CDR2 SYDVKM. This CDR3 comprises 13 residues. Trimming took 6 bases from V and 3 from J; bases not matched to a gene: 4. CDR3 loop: CASRTGQGYEQYF. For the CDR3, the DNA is TGTGCCAGCAGAACCGGACAGGGCTACGAGCAGTACTTC.

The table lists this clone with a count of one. CDR3 in DNA: TGCGCCAGCGCGAGGACTAGCGGGAGCACCGGGGAGCTGTTTTTT. This gives the protein CASARTSGSTGELFF. This chain links TRBV5-1 with TRBJ2-2; 13 nucleotides match TRBD2. The CDR3 totals 15 residues. The ends lost 7 bases at V and 4 bases at J; junction bases unmatched: 4. Germline values: CDR1 SGHRS, CDR2 YFSETQ.

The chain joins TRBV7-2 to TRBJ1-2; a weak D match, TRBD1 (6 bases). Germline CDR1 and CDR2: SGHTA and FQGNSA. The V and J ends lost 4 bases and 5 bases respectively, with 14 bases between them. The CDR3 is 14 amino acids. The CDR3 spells CASSSRTAPYGYTF. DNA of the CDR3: TGTGCCAGCAGCTCCAGGACAGCACCATATGGCTACACCTTC.

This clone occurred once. CDR3 loop: CATRDIRNSPLHF. Written as DNA, the CDR3 is TGTGCCACCCGGGACATCCGTAATTCACCCCTCCACTTT. J is TRBJ1-6 and V is TRBV6-5; possibly TRBD1 for D (6 bases). The CDR3 runs 13 residues. CDR1 and CDR2 from the germline V gene are MNHEY and SVGAGI. V was trimmed by 10 bases and J by 6 bases, leaving 13 bases between them.

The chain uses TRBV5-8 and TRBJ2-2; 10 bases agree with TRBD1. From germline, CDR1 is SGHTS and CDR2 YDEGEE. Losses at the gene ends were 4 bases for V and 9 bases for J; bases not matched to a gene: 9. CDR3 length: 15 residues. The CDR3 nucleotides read TGTGCCAGCAGCCCCCGGGACAGGGGATTCCGGGAGCTGTTTTTT. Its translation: CASSPRDRGFRELFF.

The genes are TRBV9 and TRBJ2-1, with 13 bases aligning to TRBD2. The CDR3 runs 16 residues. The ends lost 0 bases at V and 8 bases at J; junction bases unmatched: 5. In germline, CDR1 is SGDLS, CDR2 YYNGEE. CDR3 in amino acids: CASSVGTSGRADEQFF. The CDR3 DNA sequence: TGTGCCAGCAGCGTAGGAACTAGCGGGAGGGCCGATGAGCAGTTCTTC.

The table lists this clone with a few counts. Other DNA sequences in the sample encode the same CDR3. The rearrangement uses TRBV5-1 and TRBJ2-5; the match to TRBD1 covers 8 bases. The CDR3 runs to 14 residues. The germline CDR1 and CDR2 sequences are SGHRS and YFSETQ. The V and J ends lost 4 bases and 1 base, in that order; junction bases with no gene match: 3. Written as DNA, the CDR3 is TGCGCCAGCAGCCTACAGGGGGGCCAAGAGACCCAGTACTTC. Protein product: CASSLQGGQETQYF.

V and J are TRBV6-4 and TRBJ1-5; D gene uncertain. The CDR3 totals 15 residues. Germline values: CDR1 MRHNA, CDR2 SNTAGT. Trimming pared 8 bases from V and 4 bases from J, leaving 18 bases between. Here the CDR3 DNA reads TGTGCCAGCCCCTCGAGGGAAAGACTGAATCAGCCCCAGCATTTT. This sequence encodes CASPSRERLNQPQHF.

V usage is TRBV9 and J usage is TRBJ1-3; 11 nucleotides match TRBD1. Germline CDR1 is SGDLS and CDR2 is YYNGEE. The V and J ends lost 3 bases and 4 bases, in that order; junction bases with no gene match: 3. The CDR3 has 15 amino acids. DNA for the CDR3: TGTGCCAGCAGCGAGGACAGGGGGCGCGGAAACACCATATATTTT. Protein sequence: CASSEDRGRGNTIYF.

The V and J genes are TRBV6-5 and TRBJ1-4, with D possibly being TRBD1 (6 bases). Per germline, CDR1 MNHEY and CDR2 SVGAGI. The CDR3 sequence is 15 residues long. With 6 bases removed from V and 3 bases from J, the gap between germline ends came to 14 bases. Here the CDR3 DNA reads TGTGCCAGCAGACCTCCCGGGACATCTAATGAAAAACTGTTTTTT. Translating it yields CASRPPGTSNEKLFF.

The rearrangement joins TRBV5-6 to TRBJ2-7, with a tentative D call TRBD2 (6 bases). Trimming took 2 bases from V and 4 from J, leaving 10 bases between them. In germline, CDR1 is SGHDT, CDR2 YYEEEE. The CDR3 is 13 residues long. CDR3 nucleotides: TGTGCCAGCAGCTTCAGTCGGGGGTACGAGCAGTACTTC. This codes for CASSFSRGYEQYF.

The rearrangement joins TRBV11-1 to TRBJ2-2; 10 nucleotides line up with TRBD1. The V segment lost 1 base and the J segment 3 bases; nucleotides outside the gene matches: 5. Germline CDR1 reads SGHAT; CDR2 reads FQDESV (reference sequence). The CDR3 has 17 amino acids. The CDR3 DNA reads TGTGCCAGCAGCTTAGTACGACAGGGGGCCGACACCGGGGAGCTGTTTTTT. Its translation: CASSLVRQGADTGELFF.

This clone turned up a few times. The CDR3 here is CASIDRGSYGYTF. The CDR3 DNA reads as TGTGCCAGCATCGACAGGGGGTCCTATGGCTACACCTTC. This chain uses TRBV6-6 with TRBJ1-2; TRBD1 aligns across 9 bases. The ends lost 7 bases at V and 4 bases at J; junction bases unmatched: 4. Germline CDR1 is MNHNY and CDR2 is SVGAGI (reference sequence). This CDR3 has 13 residues.

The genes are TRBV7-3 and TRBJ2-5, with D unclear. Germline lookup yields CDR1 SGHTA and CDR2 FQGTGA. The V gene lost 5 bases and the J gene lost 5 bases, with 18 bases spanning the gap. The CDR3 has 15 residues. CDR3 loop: CASSPEPQALETQYF. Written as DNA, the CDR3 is TGTGCCAGCAGCCCAGAACCTCAGGCTTTGGAGACCCAGTACTTC.

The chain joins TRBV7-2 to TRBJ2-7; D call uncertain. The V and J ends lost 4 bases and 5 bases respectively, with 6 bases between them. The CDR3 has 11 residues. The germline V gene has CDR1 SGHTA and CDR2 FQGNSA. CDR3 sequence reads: CASSSVDEQYF. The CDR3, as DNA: TGTGCCAGCAGCTCGGTGGACGAGCAGTACTTC.

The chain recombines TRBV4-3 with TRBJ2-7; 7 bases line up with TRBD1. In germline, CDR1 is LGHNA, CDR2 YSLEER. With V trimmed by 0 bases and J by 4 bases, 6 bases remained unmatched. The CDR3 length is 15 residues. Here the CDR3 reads CASSQDRDSEYEQYF. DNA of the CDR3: TGCGCCAGCAGCCAAGACCGGGACAGCGAGTACGAGCAGTACTTC.

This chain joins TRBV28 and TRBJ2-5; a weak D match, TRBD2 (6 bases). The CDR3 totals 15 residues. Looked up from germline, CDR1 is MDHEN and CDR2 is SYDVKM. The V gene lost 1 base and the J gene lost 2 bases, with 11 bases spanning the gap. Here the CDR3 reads CASSLFSGRQETQYF. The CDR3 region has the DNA TGTGCCAGCAGTTTATTTAGCGGAAGGCAAGAGACCCAGTACTTC.

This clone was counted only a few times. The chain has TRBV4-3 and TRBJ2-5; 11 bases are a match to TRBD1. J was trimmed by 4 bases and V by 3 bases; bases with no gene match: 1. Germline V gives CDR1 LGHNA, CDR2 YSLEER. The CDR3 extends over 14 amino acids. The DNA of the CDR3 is TGCGCCAGCAGCCAGGACAGGGGGCTAGAGACCCAGTACTTC. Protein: CASSQDRGLETQYF.

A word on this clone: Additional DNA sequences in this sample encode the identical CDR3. CDR3 sequence (DNA): TGTGCCAGCAGTTTATTCGGAGAAGCCTATGGCTACACCTTC. It is translated as CASSLFGEAYGYTF. The rearrangement uses TRBV27 and TRBJ1-2; D is uncertain. The CDR3 covers 14 residues. The ends were cut back, 1 base at V and 4 bases at J, with 10 bases in the middle. In germline, CDR1 is MNHEY, CDR2 SMNVEV (reference sequence).

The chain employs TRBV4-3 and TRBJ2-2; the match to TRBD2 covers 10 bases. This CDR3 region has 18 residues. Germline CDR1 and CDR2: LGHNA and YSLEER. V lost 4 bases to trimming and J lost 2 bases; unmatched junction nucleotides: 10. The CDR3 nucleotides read TGCGCCAGCAGCCCGGGACTAGCGCCGACCACCAACACCGGGGAGCTGTTTTTT. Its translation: CASSPGLAPTTNTGELFF.

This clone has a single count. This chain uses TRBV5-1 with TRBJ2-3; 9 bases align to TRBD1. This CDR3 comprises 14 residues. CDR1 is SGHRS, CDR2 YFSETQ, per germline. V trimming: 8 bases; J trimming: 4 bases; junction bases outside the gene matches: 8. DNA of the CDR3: TGCGCCAGTACCACAGGGGGCTTGGCAGATACGCAGTATTTT. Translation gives CASTTGGLADTQYF. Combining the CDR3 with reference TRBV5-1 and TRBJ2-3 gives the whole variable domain KAGVTQTPRYLIKTRGQQVTLSCSPISGHRSVSWYQQTPGQGLQFLFEYFSETQRNKGNFPGRFSGRQFSNSRSEMNVSTLELGDSALYLCASTTGGLADTQYFGPGTRLTVL.

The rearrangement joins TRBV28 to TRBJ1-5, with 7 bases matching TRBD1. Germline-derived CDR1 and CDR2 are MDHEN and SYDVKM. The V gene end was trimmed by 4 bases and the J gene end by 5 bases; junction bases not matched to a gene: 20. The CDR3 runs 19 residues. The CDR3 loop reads CASSWALMRGRSRYQPQHF. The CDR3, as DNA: TGTGCCAGCAGTTGGGCCCTTATGAGGGGGCGCTCTAGATATCAGCCCCAGCATTTT.

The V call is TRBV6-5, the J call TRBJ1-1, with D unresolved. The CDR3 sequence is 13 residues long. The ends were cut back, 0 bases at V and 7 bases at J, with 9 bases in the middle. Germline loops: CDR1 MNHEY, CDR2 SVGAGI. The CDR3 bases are TGTGCCAGCAGTTACTCGATTGGCGGTGAAGCTTTCTTT. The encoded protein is CASSYSIGGEAFF.